A selection of T cell receptor beta chains follows, all from one sample in a study of TIL therapy for anti-PD-1-resistant metastatic lung cancer. The assay was immunoSEQ multiplex PCR, and TCRdb's table has in-frame clones only and misses some. The data show roughly 28,000 clones, 60% to 80% seen once. Sequenced material: tumor tissue, taken at baseline. These receptors were obtained from a woman aged 30 to 85 with non-small cell lung cancer. Both conserved end residues are part of each CDR3. The D gene is left open where the match is weak. Where a row states a size, it is once, few, many or the class of an expanded clone; other rows omit it.

>NA|NA|TRBJ1-3|TRBV5-1
CASSSDVGNTIYF
TGCGCCAGCAGCTCGGACGTCGGAAACACCATATATTTT
>NA|NA|TRBJ2-5|TRBV7-9
CASSLGEGRGETQYF
TGTGCCAGCAGCTTAGGAGAGGGAAGAGGGGAGACCCAGTACTTC
>NA|NA|TRBJ2-3|TRBV7-8
CASSPPRQDTQYF
TGTGCCAGCAGCCCACCACGTCAGGATACGCAGTATTTT
>NA|NA|TRBJ2-6|TRBV29-1
CSVEGLSGANVLTF
TGCAGCGTTGAAGGCCTCTCTGGGGCCAACGTCCTGACTTTC
>TRBD1|NA|TRBJ1-2|TRBV5-1
CASQRGQGTNYGYTF
TGCGCCAGTCAGCGCGGACAGGGTACTAACTATGGCTACACCTTC
>TRBD2|NA|TRBJ2-3|TRBV6-1
CASGGSSAGTDTQYF
TGTGCCAGCGGCGGGAGTTCCGCTGGGACAGATACGCAGTATTTT
>NA|NA|TRBJ2-7|TRBV29-1
CSVVISGDKYKQYF
TGCAGCGTTGTTATTAGCGGAGATAAGTACAAGCAGTACTTC
>NA|NA|TRBJ2-1|TRBV29-1
CSVPGLYNEQFF
TGCAGCGTGCCGGGACTGTACAATGAGCAGTTCTTC
>TRBD1|NA|TRBJ2-2|TRBV6-5
CASKRQGIGELFF
TGTGCCAGCAAACGACAGGGGATCGGGGAGCTGTTTTTT
>TRBD1|NA|TRBJ1-1|TRBV5-1
CASSSRTGEAFF
TGCGCCAGCAGCTCACGGACAGGGGAAGCTTTCTTT
>NA|NA|TRBJ2-1|TRBV11-3
CASSYGLYNEQFF
TGTGCCAGCAGCTACGGATTGTACAATGAGCAGTTCTTC
>NA|once|TRBJ1-1|TRBV5-1
CASSGSGRGEAFF
TGCGCCAGCAGTGGGTCCGGGCGGGGTGAAGCTTTCTTT
>NA|once|TRBJ2-5|TRBV7-8
CASSSRVGETQYF
TGTGCCAGCAGCTCTAGGGTAGGGGAGACCCAGTACTTC
>TRBD2|NA|TRBJ2-3|TRBV10-3
CAISGRMTSGRAWESTDTQYF
TGTGCCATCAGTGGCAGGATGACTAGCGGGAGGGCCTGGGAGTCGACAGATACGCAGTATTTT
>NA|NA|TRBJ1-2|TRBV6-1
CASATTNYGYTF
TGTGCCAGCGCAACAACGAACTATGGCTACACCTTC
>TRBD2|once|TRBJ2-7|TRBV30
CAWSLSGTPPSIYEQYF
TGTGCCTGGAGTCTCAGCGGGACGCCCCCCTCGATCTACGAGCAGTACTTC
>NA|NA|TRBJ1-1|TRBV12-5
CASGSVTAEAFF
TGTGCTAGTGGTTCGGTGACAGCTGAAGCTTTCTTT
>NA|NA|TRBJ2-3|TRBV9
CASSVGGWRGLGDTQYF
TGTGCCAGCAGCGTAGGAGGATGGCGGGGGCTCGGGGATACGCAGTATTTT
>NA|few|TRBJ2-7|TRBV2
CASSESREQYF
TGTGCCAGCAGTGAATCCCGCGAGCAGTACTTC
>NA|NA|TRBJ2-3|TRBV19
CASSIRLFTDTQYF
TGTGCCAGTAGTATCCGACTGTTCACAGATACGCAGTATTTT
>NA|NA|TRBJ1-5|TRBV15
CATSDRIPGVNQPQHF
TGTGCCACCAGCGATCGTATCCCAGGGGTAAATCAGCCCCAGCATTTT
>NA|NA|TRBJ2-7|TRBV2
CASSEAFSEQYF
TGTGCCAGCAGTGAAGCTTTCTCCGAGCAGTACTTC